This T cell receptor beta chain was captured in a study of shared clonotypes between healthy human individuals (dated by TCRdb to 2018 to 2020). The study in broad terms: A few men and two women, aged 18 to 49 years, made up the cohort. Different laboratories and diverse techniques were used to prepare libraries and sequence TCR repertoires, to increase sequencing depth and limit assay-specific biases. Each donor's leukapheresis produced roughly between roughly 0.85 and 9.5 billion PBMCs. For each donor, CD4 naive and CD4 memory were each given three plates, CD8 naive was given two plates, and CD8 memory was given one plate. To estimate repertoire size and how much clonotype sharing occurs between individuals, the study deeply sequenced the blood TCR repertoires of 4 to 6 healthy adults.

On this clone itself: What this receptor recognizes is not known. One base away there is no much larger clone; base qualities are not given.

The donors were healthy, HIV-negative adults who had no recently reported acute infections or vaccinations. Every donor was a Caucasian adult living in Nashville, Tennessee, USA. CD4+ T cells were enriched by magnetic negative selection, after which naive cells were positively selected on CD45RA and the negative fraction was taken as the memory subset. Blood was obtained by leukapheresis, after which PBMCs were separated by Ficoll-Histopaque density gradient centrifugation and cryopreserved in liquid nitrogen vapor phase. Analytical flow cytometry was used to check the purity and quantity of every magnetically sorted T cell population. From each sorted fraction, genomic DNA was isolated and quantified by UV absorbance on a Nanodrop 2000c. Using the deep immunoSEQ assay, multiplex PCR amplified TCR CDR3 regions from genomic DNA. Extracted genomic DNA from each cell subset was distributed evenly across all wells of several immunoSEQ 96-well plates, and each plate was treated as a replicate. For sorted subsets, roughly 200 ng of genomic DNA, equivalent to around 31,000 T cell genomes, went into each replicate PCR. Purified libraries were quantified with a Qubit 3.0 fluorometer, sized on a Bioanalyzer 2100, and re-quantified with the KAPA Library Quantification kit. Every immunoSEQ 96-well plate was sequenced on a separate single-read 150-cycle Illumina NextSeq 550 flow cell. Per the authors' processing: Because only junctional sequences without quality scores were contained in the immunoSEQ output, filtering matching that applied to full-length reads could not be performed. Sequences were annotated with PyIR, a Python wrapper for IgBLAST v1.9, using IMGT germline references to assign V/J genes and CDR3. Reads were filtered out if the reads had weak V/J assignments (E-value above 1e-6), no CDR3, stop codons, out-of-frame junctions, or ambiguous translated residues. V3J clonotypes were defined by identical inferred V gene, J gene, and CDR3 amino acid sequence. To compute the percentage overlap between repertoires, the number of shared unique clonotypes was divided by the size of the smaller repertoire. Three approaches were used to assess repertoire richness: RTK rarefaction, the Chao1 estimator, and Recon v2.1 estimates of unobserved clonotypes. OLGA was used to compute generation probabilities for all TCRbeta clonotypes that the gDNA method yielded from four donors. TCRdb took over this immuneACCESS table, retaining in-frame rearrangements with V and J assigned. Such tables are incomplete; in checked studies, under half of the missing clones stem from an unresolved V gene, and the remainder is unexplained. From that table come the V and J calls and clone size; the DNA was used to work out D and trimming. Recorded for this sample are about 1.1 million clones; approximately 78% of them occurred a single time. The ten largest clones take up roughly 0.56% of the sample.

Overall results and qualifications from the work: Even with the large sequencing depth, rarefaction of the sorted-subset datasets indicated that sequencing was incomplete. Sharing across several donors was observed for around 5% of naive CD4, over 3% of naive CD8, 2% to 2.5% of memory CD4, and roughly 0.4% of memory CD8 clonotypes. Larger estimated clonotype richness was generally found for naive subsets than for memory subsets. Sampling was restricted to blood, and TCR repertoires in tissue are likely to differ from TCR repertoires in blood. Because the study included a small number of donors, the genetic and exposure-history diversity represented was limited. Based on pairwise subsampling, the degree of clonotype sharing among donors was expected to be affected by sequencing depth. Clonotypes shared by all four sorted-subset donors showed higher generation probabilities than non-shared clonotypes.

The germline V end is reduced by 2 bases and the J end by 4 bases; junction bases left unmatched: 7. CDR1 is given as MDHEN and CDR2 as SYDVKM, both from the germline V gene. The CDR3 holds 15 amino acids from the cysteine to the phenylalanine. CDR3 DNA only is kept here, 45 bases in frame from base 1. The TCR comes from a man aged 18 to 30 in good health. Some clones in this sample may be carry-over from other donors' samples. The receptor chain draws on TRBV28 and TRBJ1-2, with 7 bases in between that match TRBD1. The material sequenced was memory CD4+ T cells from PBMCs. The sample's cell subset or site label, in plain terms: CD45RA-negative fraction. The CDR3 region: CASSLRGPPIYGYTF. The DNA sequence is given as TGTGCCAGCAGTTTAAGGGGGCCTCCCATCTATGGCTACACCTTC.